There are a few counts of the clone carrying this T cell receptor beta chain. Its specificity is unknown. The CDR3 is made up of 15 amino acids. The V gene's germline CDR1 is SGHRS and CDR2 YFSETQ. V was pared by 0 bases and J by 2 bases, with 10 bases between. This record belongs to a study of T-cell memory formation after mild COVID-19. In TCRdb, the 5' RACE reads were re-called with MiXCR into one record per CDR3 protein. The sample contains roughly 180,000 distinct CDR3 sequences, 11% of which appear only once. Points from the study as a whole: The study found contracting CD4+ clones mainly in CM and EM and contracting CD8+ clones in EMRA.

This clonotype originated in a man younger than 35 who had mild COVID-19 (a few samples of this study predate the infection). Cell type and time point are not known. The J gene is TRBJ2-3, the V gene TRBV5-1; no definite D call. Sequenced material: PBMCs or a T cell subset sorted from them (not recorded which). Here the CDR3 DNA reads TGCGCCAGCAGCTTGGCCGCTATTGTCACAGATACGCAGTATTTT. Its protein is CASSLAAIVTDTQYF.